Listed below are T cell receptor beta chains from one sample, sequenced in a study of T cell repertoires in cytomegalovirus infection. Each CDR3 protein is one row after TCRdb ran MiXCR on the reads. The sample yields roughly 600,000 distinct CDR3 sequences, roughly 26% seen once. The sample consisted of CD8+ T cells from PBMCs. The receptors were gathered from a human donor in good health (CMV status not recorded). Some clones in this sample may be carry-over from other donors' samples. The CDR3 runs from the conserved cysteine through the conserved F or W. The D gene is left open where the match is weak. Clone size is stated in some rows and not others, as once, few, many or a class when expanded.

. many TRBJ2-4 TRBV7-2 CASSLWVGAGLDPVAKNIQYF TGTGCCAGCAGCTTATGGGTCGGAGCAGGCCTCGACCCAGTAGCCAAAAACATTCAGTACTTC
TRBD1 few TRBJ1-5 TRBV7-2 CASSRTGVTGNQPQHF TGTGCCAGCAGCCGCACAGGGGTTACTGGCAATCAGCCCCAGCATTTT
TRBD2 . TRBJ2-5 TRBV20-1 CSARDPLAGGQETQYF TGCAGTGCTAGAGATCCCCTAGCGGGGGGCCAAGAGACCCAGTACTTC
. . TRBJ2-3 TRBV7-4 CASSWGGLADMQYF TGTGCCAGCAGCTGGGGGGGGCTGGCAGATATGCAGTATTTT
. . TRBJ2-7 TRBV20-1 CSARGMESASYEQYF TGCAGTGCTAGAGGAATGGAATCCGCCTCCTACGAGCAGTACTTC
. few TRBJ1-1 TRBV28 CASSFMTANTEAFF TGTGCCAGCAGTTTCATGACAGCGAACACTGAAGCTTTCTTT
TRBD2 many TRBJ2-3 TRBV6-2/TRBV6-3 CASSFLAGGRDTQYF TGTGCCAGCAGTTTTCTAGCGGGGGGGCGAGATACGCAGTATTTT
TRBD1 . TRBJ1-4 TRBV7-6 CASSLPGTGEVVEKLFF TGTGCCAGCAGCCTCCCCGGGACAGGGGAGGTTGTAGAAAAACTGTTTTTT
TRBD1 few TRBJ1-2 TRBV2 CASRLTGNNYGYTF TGTGCCAGCAGACTGACAGGGAATAACTATGGCTACACCTTC
. few TRBJ2-5 TRBV28 CASSLTEFVPLETQYF TGTGCCAGCAGTTTAACGGAATTCGTGCCCCTAGAGACCCAGTACTTC
. many TRBJ2-3 TRBV29-1 CSSGEGTDTQYF TGCAGCTCTGGGGAAGGGACAGATACGCAGTATTTT
TRBD1 . TRBJ2-2 TRBV15 CATRGWTGGTGELFF TGTGCCACCAGAGGGTGGACAGGGGGGACCGGGGAGCTGTTTTTT
. many TRBJ1-5 TRBV12-3/TRBV12-4 CASSLEIGRRINQPQHF TGTGCCAGCAGTTTAGAGATAGGACGGAGGATCAATCAGCCCCAGCATTTT
. . TRBJ1-1 TRBV11-3 CASSWVAGTEAFF TGTGCCAGCAGCTGGGTCGCGGGGACTGAAGCTTTCTTT
TRBD2 few TRBJ2-2 TRBV7-2 CASRRLAGGRNTGELFF TGTGCCAGCAGAAGACTAGCGGGGGGCCGGAATACCGGGGAGCTGTTTTTT
. few TRBJ1-1 TRBV6-2/TRBV6-3 CASGYGTEAFF TGTGCCAGCGGGTATGGGACTGAAGCTTTCTTT
TRBD1 many TRBJ1-2 TRBV7-2 CASSSPTGEFGYTF TGTGCCAGCAGCTCCCCGACAGGGGAATTTGGCTACACCTTC
. many TRBJ1-1 TRBV12-3/TRBV12-4 CASRWENTEAFF TGTGCCAGCAGGTGGGAGAACACTGAAGCTTTCTTT
. few TRBJ2-3 TRBV6-2/TRBV6-3 CASSYDVSTDTQYF TGTGCCAGCAGTTATGACGTTAGCACAGATACGCAGTATTTT
. many TRBJ1-2 TRBV25-1 CASSEYFSAGEGYGYTF TGTGCCAGCAGTGAATATTTCTCGGCAGGGGAAGGCTATGGCTACACCTTC
. . TRBJ1-5 TRBV13 CASSLTPKEPQHF TGTGCCAGCAGCTTAACCCCCAAAGAGCCCCAGCATTTT
. few TRBJ2-5 TRBV7-9 CASSLLIQETQYF TGTGCCAGCAGCTTGCTAATCCAAGAGACCCAGTACTTC
. few TRBJ1-1 TRBV5-5 CASTEGYTEAFF TGTGCCTCCACCGAGGGGTACACTGAAGCTTTCTTT
. few TRBJ1-1 TRBV12-3/TRBV12-4 CASSSAGVLDTEAFF TGTGCCAGCAGTTCCGCAGGAGTTCTGGACACTGAAGCTTTCTTT
. . TRBJ2-2 TRBV7-6 CASSREPENTGELFF TGTGCCAGCAGTAGGGAACCCGAGAACACCGGGGAGCTGTTTTTT
. few TRBJ2-2 TRBV20-1 CSARDGNTGELFF TGCAGTGCTAGAGATGGGAACACCGGGGAGCTGTTTTTT
TRBD1 . TRBJ1-2 TRBV7-9 CASSKGTDGYGYTF TGTGCCAGCAGCAAAGGGACAGACGGATATGGCTACACCTTC
. . TRBJ2-5 TRBV25-1 CASSETGRYGETQYF TGTGCCAGCAGTGAAACAGGGAGGTACGGAGAGACCCAGTACTTC
TRBD1 few TRBJ1-2 TRBV19 CASSMPYRGLGDGYTF TGTGCCAGTAGTATGCCTTACAGGGGGTTAGGCGATGGCTACACCTTC
TRBD1 . TRBJ2-2 TRBV20-1 CCAPGTGSNTGELFF TGCTGTGCTCCAGGGACAGGCTCGAACACCGGGGAGCTGTTTTTT
. many TRBJ2-5 TRBV7-6 CASSLDHPGSLMSWQETQYF TGTGCCAGCAGCTTAGACCACCCCGGCAGCCTGATGAGTTGGCAAGAGACCCAGTACTTC
. . TRBJ1-3 TRBV14 CASSTTVGNTIYF TGTGCCAGCAGCACGACGGTAGGAAACACCATATATTTT
. few TRBJ2-1 TRBV19 CASPLRDFLLNEQFF TGTGCCAGCCCCCTTCGGGACTTCCTACTCAATGAGCAGTTCTTC
. . TRBJ2-2 TRBV6-5 CASSNLGDTGELFF TGTGCCAGCAGTAACCTCGGGGATACCGGGGAGCTGTTTTTT
. many TRBJ2-5 TRBV7-2 CASSLDSGAETQYF TGTGCCAGCAGCTTAGATTCCGGAGCGGAGACCCAGTACTTC
. few TRBJ1-3 TRBV13 CASSLGRKPAADNTIYF TGTGCCAGCAGCTTAGGTCGGAAGCCCGCGGCTGACAACACCATATATTTT
. few TRBJ2-1 TRBV11-2 CASSLVAGISYNEQFF TGTGCCAGCAGCTTAGTGGCCGGGATTTCCTACAATGAGCAGTTCTTC
. many TRBJ2-3 TRBV7-6 CASSFGGVSTDTQYF TGTGCCAGCAGCTTCGGCGGGGTCAGCACAGATACGCAGTATTTT
. . TRBJ2-6 TRBV29-1 CSVESGKDVLTF TGCAGCGTTGAATCCGGGAAGGACGTCCTGACTTTC
TRBD1 few TRBJ2-2 TRBV29-1 CSVTGATGELFF TGCAGCGTGACAGGGGCCACCGGGGAGCTGTTTTTT
. few TRBJ1-1 TRBV27 CASRETGPTEAFF TGTGCCAGCAGAGAAACAGGGCCCACTGAAGCTTTCTTT
. once TRBJ1-1 TRBV19 CASSIQGMNTEAFF TGTGCCAGTAGTATACAGGGGATGAACACTGAAGCTTTCTTT
TRBD1 few TRBJ2-3 TRBV6-2/TRBV6-3 CASSYWDRGTDTQYF TGTGCCAGCAGTTACTGGGACAGGGGAACAGATACGCAGTATTTT
. few TRBJ2-1 TRBV7-3 CASSLLVRSYNEQFF TGTGCCAGCAGCCTCCTGGTACGCTCCTACAATGAGCAGTTCTTC
TRBD1 . TRBJ2-1 TRBV12-3/TRBV12-4 CASTPVGGKYNEQFF TGTGCCAGCACTCCCGTAGGGGGCAAATACAATGAGCAGTTCTTC
. . TRBJ2-5 TRBV4-1 CASSQGERSYQETQYF TGCGCCAGCAGCCAAGGGGAGCGGAGTTACCAAGAGACCCAGTACTTC
TRBD1 few TRBJ1-2 TRBV29-1 CSVEVGGQGKSFGYGYTF TGCAGCGTTGAAGTTGGGGGACAGGGGAAATCCTTTGGCTATGGCTACACCTTC
TRBD2 few TRBJ2-1 TRBV2 CASSEALRGGAGDNEQFF TGTGCCAGCAGTGAAGCGCTTCGCGGGGGGGCTGGGGACAATGAGCAGTTCTTC
TRBD1 few TRBJ1-2 TRBV19 CASSPGQLNYGYTF TGTGCCAGTAGCCCGGGACAGCTTAACTATGGCTACACCTTC
. few TRBJ2-7 TRBV27 CASSTPKGGQYF TGTGCCAGCAGTACTCCGAAGGGGGGGCAGTACTTC
. . TRBJ2-6 TRBV3-1 CASSQAHSSGANVLTF TGTGCCAGCAGCCAAGCCCACAGCTCTGGGGCCAACGTCCTGACTTTC